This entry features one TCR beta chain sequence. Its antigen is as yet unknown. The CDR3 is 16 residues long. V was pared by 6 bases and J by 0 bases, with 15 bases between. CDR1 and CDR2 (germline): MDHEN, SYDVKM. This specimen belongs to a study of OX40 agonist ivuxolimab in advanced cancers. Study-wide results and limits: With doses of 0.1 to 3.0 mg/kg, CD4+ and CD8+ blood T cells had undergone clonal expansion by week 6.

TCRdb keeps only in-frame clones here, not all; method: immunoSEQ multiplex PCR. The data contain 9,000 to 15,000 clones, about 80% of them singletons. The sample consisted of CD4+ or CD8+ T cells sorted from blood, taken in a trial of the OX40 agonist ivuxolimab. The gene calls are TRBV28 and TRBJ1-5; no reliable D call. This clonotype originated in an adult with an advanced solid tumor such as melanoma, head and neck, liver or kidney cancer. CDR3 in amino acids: CASRQIGRNSNQPQHF. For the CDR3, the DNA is TGTGCCAGCAGGCAAATTGGACGGAATAGCAATCAGCCCCAGCATTTT.